A single sample is the source of the 21 T cell receptor beta chains below, sequenced in a study of CD8 T cells in ankylosing spondylitis (dated by TCRdb to 2016 to 2017). The paper as a whole reports these results and caveats: Blood from ankylosing spondylitis patients appeared to be characterized by a TCR beta motif composed of several highly homologous amino acid variants.

To prepare the library, 5' RACE was applied. TCRdb names Illumina HiSeq 2500 as the instrument used. The public reads were run again by TCRdb, first through fastp at Q25 and then through MiXCR, and only productive beta chains were kept. Each CDR3 protein gets just one entry, which takes the most common genes and DNA from the rows behind it. In all, the sample holds a few hundred thousand distinct CDR3 sequences, and approximately 16% of those were seen once. Clones ranked in the top ten supply approximately 46% of the sample. Antigens of these TCRs are unknown. Sequencing was done on a sample of blood, either unsorted or a sorted T cell fraction (not recorded which). Receptor source: a male donor with ankylosing spondylitis.

V gene TRBV10-3 combines with J gene TRBJ1-5, with TRBD1 as a possible D gene (5 bases). V lost 2 bases, J lost 5 bases, and 10 bases lay in between. Germline CDR1 reads ENHRY; CDR2 reads SYGVKD. The CDR3 is 14 residues long. The CDR3 nucleotides read TGTGCCATCAGTGAGGTGGACACAGATCAGCCCCAGCATTTT. It yields the protein CAISEVDTDQPQHF.

The chain joins TRBV6-5 to TRBJ2-5; 10 bases match TRBD1. The V gene's germline CDR1 is MNHEY and CDR2 SVGAGI. After removal of 4 bases from V and 5 bases from J, the junction contained 7 bases not matched to a gene. The length of the CDR3 is 15 residues. The DNA of the CDR3 is TGTGCCAGCAGTTCGTCCGGGACAGGGGTGGAGACCCAGTACTTC. Its protein product is CASSSSGTGVETQYF.

The chain uses TRBV4-3 and TRBJ2-2, with a weak D call TRBD2 (5 bases). The V and J ends lost 2 bases and 3 bases respectively, with 16 bases between them. In germline, CDR1 is LGHNA, CDR2 YSLEER. There are 17 residues in the CDR3. The CDR3 DNA is TGCGCCAGCAGCCAACCCCCTAGCCGACTCGACACCGGGGAGCTGTTTTTT. Translation: CASSQPPSRLDTGELFF.

The sample holds a few counts of this clonotype. CDR3 loop: CASSIPGDNEQFF. CDR3 DNA: TGTGCCAGCTCAATCCCGGGCGACAATGAGCAGTTCTTC. V usage is TRBV25-1 and J usage is TRBJ2-1; D gene unclear. With 8 bases removed from V and 5 bases from J, the gap between germline ends came to 13 bases. This CDR3 region has 13 residues. Germline V gene data show CDR1 as MGHDK and CDR2 as SYGVNS.

The chain couples TRBV6-5 to TRBJ2-5; D call uncertain. CDR1 is MNHEY, CDR2 SVGAGI, per germline. The CDR3 runs 14 residues. Deletions cut 2 bases from V and 1 base from J, with 8 bases between. CDR3: CASSYRAAQETQYF. CDR3 nucleotides: TGTGCCAGCAGTTACCGCGCAGCCCAAGAGACCCAGTACTTC.

This clonotype was seen more than once but under ten times. The chain uses TRBV2 and TRBJ2-2; the match to TRBD1 covers 10 bases. Looked up from germline, CDR1 is SNHLY and CDR2 is FYNNEI. The CDR3 sequence is 15 residues long. V lost 5 bases and J lost 3; bases outside the gene matches: 3. The CDR3 coding sequence is TGTGCCAGCAGTCCGGGACAGGGGCACACCGGGGAGCTGTTTTTT. Its protein is CASSPGQGHTGELFF.

The chain is built from TRBV11-2 and TRBJ2-2, with D possibly matching TRBD1 (6 bases). The CDR3 consists of 14 residues. V was cut by 2 bases and J by 7 bases, with 11 bases left in between. Germline-derived CDR1 and CDR2 are SGHAT and FQNNGV. CDR3 nucleotide sequence: TGTGCCAGCAGCTTAAGCTGGGGGCGCGGGGAGCTGTTTTTT. It specifies CASSLSWGRGELFF.

The gene calls are TRBV11-1 and TRBJ2-1; 16 bases are shared with TRBD2. The germline V gene has CDR1 SGHAT and CDR2 FQDESV (reference sequence). With 4 bases clipped from V and 0 bases from J, the junction kept 9 bases outside the gene matches. This CDR3 spans 20 amino acids. The CDR3 coding sequence is TGTGCCAGCAGCTCCCCGGGACTAGCGGGAGGGGCGAGCTCCTACAATGAGCAGTTCTTC. This gives the protein CASSSPGLAGGASSYNEQFF.

This clonotype occurred a few times. The CDR3 protein is CASSTGGSNQPQHF. The CDR3 nucleotides are TGTGCCAGCAGCACCGGGGGGAGCAATCAGCCCCAGCATTTT. This chain links TRBV21-1 with TRBJ1-5; the D call of TRBD1 is as the table states it, not checked on the DNA. TRBV21-1 has pseudogene status. This CDR3 contains 14 residues.

This clonotype occurred a few times. The gene calls are TRBV7-9 and TRBJ2-3; 9 bases agree with TRBD2. This CDR3 is built from 16 residues. The V gene's germline CDR1 is SEHNR and CDR2 FQNEAQ (reference sequence). With V trimmed by 1 base and J by 2 bases, 4 bases remained unmatched. CDR3 loop: CASSLVTSGYTDTQYF. As DNA, the CDR3 is TGTGCCAGCAGCTTAGTGACTAGCGGTTACACAGATACGCAGTATTTT.

The chain uses TRBV28 and TRBJ2-1, with TRBD1 matching over 7 bases. The germline CDR1 and CDR2 sequences are MDHEN and SYDVKM. This CDR3 has 15 amino acids. V lost 3 bases to trimming and J lost 0 bases; unmatched junction nucleotides: 2. CDR3 nucleotides: TGTGCCAGCAGTTTCGAGGGGGCCTCCTACAATGAGCAGTTCTTC. It codes for CASSFEGASYNEQFF.

The chain recombines TRBV29-1 with TRBJ2-3; 15 bases map to TRBD2. The CDR3 extends over 19 amino acids. CDR1 SQVTM and CDR2 ANQGSEA come from the germline V gene. V was clipped by 0 bases and J by 5 bases; unmatched bases: 12. CDR3 loop: CSVEDAWTSGRGLEDTQYF. The CDR3 region has the DNA TGCAGCGTTGAAGATGCCTGGACTAGCGGGAGGGGATTGGAAGATACGCAGTATTTT.

V is TRBV5-1 and J is TRBJ1-6; 7 bases fit TRBD1. The CDR3 covers 17 residues. Germline CDR1 and CDR2: SGHRS and YFSETQ. The V and J ends lost 1 base and 7 bases, in that order; junction bases with no gene match: 11. The CDR3 DNA reads TGCGCCAGCAGCTTGTGGTCGCAGGGGGAGTCCAATTCACCCCTCCACTTT. Its translation is CASSLWSQGESNSPLHF.

This rearrangement joins TRBV27 to TRBJ2-7; a possible D gene is TRBD1 (5 bases). Looked up from germline, CDR1 is MNHEY and CDR2 is SMNVEV (reference sequence). The germline V and J ends were trimmed by 2 bases and 2 bases, with 16 bases remaining between them. CDR3 length: 16 residues. CDR3 in amino acids: CASSLSQGRVTYEQYF. The CDR3 DNA sequence: TGTGCCAGCAGTTTAAGTCAGGGTAGGGTTACCTACGAGCAGTACTTC.

This clonotype was recorded at least ten times. V gene TRBV12-3 or TRBV12-4 combines with J gene TRBJ1-1; TRBD1 might be the D (5 bases). V lost 8 bases, J lost 4 bases, and 14 bases lay in between. The CDR3 has 13 amino acids. In DNA form, the CDR3 reads TGTGCCAGCGGAGGAGGGGTGGCCACTGAAGCTTTCTTT. Protein product: CASGGGVATEAFF.

Ten or more counts support this clonotype. The rearrangement joins TRBV29-1 to TRBJ2-7, with D possibly matching TRBD1 (5 bases). V gave up 7 bases and J gave up 1 base, with 14 bases separating them. CDR3 length: 13 residues. Looked up from germline, CDR1 is SQVTM and CDR2 is ANQGSEA. The CDR3 DNA sequence: TGCAGCGCACAACAGGCTAATTCCTACGAGCAGTACTTC. Protein: CSAQQANSYEQYF.

In its sample, this clonotype was seen many times. The chain recombines TRBV12-3 or TRBV12-4 with TRBJ1-1; D unclear. The CDR3 consists of 16 residues. V dropped 2 bases and J dropped 0 bases, with 13 bases sitting between them. CDR3 protein: CASSLMSQVMNTEAFF. In DNA, the CDR3 is TGTGCCAGCAGTTTAATGTCCCAGGTCATGAACACTGAAGCTTTCTTT.

This clonotype has more than one count but fewer than ten. This sequence joins TRBV7-9 and TRBJ2-1; perhaps D is TRBD1 or TRBD2 (5 bases each). Trimming left V 1 base short and J 8 bases short, with 12 bases between. CDR1 SEHNR and CDR2 FQNEAQ come from the germline V gene (reference sequence). The CDR3 sequence is 14 residues long. The CDR3: CASSLGGSAHEQFF. CDR3 sequence (DNA): TGTGCCAGCAGCTTAGGGGGGTCGGCCCATGAGCAGTTCTTC.

V gene TRBV5-1 combines with J gene TRBJ2-2; 12 nucleotides match TRBD1. The length of the CDR3 is 15 residues. The trim removed 4 bases at V and 5 bases at J, leaving 3 bases unmatched. Germline loops: CDR1 SGHRS, CDR2 YFSETQ. The CDR3 DNA is TGCGCCAGCAGCGCGGGACAGGGGGCGACCGGGGAGCTGTTTTTT. Protein product: CASSAGQGATGELFF.

This clonotype turned up a few times. The chain links TRBV7-9 to TRBJ1-1; D might be TRBD1 (5 bases). The V and J ends lost 8 bases and 0 bases respectively, with 16 bases between them. CDR3 size: 15 residues. CDR1 is SEHNR, CDR2 FQNEAQ, per germline (reference sequence). The CDR3 sequence: CASSLAGGLNTEAFF. The CDR3 DNA reads as TGTGCCAGCTCTTTGGCCGGGGGACTGAACACTGAAGCTTTCTTT. Using reference TRBV7-9 and TRBJ1-1 for the parts outside the CDR3, the full variable domain is DTGVSQNPRHKITKRGQNVTFRCDPISEHNRLYWYRQTLGQGPEFLTYFQNEAQLEKSRLLSDRFSAERPKGSFSTLEIQRTEQGDSAMYLCASSLAGGLNTEAFFGQGTRLTVV.

As to this clonotype: A junction boundary mismatches the germline segment, possibly from a read error. The chain is built from TRBV13 and TRBJ2-7, with D perhaps TRBD1 (5 bases). Per germline, CDR1 PRHDT and CDR2 FYEKMQ (reference sequence). The CDR3 runs 14 residues. For the CDR3, the DNA is TGTGCCAGCAGCATAGGACACTCCTCCTACGAGCAGTACTTC. It specifies CASSIGHSSYEQYF.